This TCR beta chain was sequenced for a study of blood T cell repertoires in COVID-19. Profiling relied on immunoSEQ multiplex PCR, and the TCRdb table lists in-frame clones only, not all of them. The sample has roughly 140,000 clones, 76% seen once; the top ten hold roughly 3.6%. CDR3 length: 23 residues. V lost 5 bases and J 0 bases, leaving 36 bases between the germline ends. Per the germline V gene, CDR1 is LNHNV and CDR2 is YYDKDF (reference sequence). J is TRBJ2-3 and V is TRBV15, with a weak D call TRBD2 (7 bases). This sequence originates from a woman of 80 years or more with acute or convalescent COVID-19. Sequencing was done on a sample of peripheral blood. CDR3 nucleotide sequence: TGTGCCACCAGCCGTTACCCAAGGGGGGGACCCGACGGGGAACCATCGAGCACAGATACGCAGTATTTT. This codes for CATSRYPRGGPDGEPSSTDTQYF.